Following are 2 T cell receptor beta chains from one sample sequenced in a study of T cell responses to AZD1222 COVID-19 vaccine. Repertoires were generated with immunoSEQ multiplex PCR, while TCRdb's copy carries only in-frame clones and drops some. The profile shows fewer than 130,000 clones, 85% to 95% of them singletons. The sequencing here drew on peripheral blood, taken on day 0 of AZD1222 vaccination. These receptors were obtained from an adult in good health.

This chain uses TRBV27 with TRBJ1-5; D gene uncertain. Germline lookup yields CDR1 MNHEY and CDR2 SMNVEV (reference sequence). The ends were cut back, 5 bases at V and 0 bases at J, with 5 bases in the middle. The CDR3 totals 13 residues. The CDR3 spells CASSRNSNQPQHF. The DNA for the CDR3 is TGTGCCAGCAGTCGGAATAGCAATCAGCCCCAGCATTTT.

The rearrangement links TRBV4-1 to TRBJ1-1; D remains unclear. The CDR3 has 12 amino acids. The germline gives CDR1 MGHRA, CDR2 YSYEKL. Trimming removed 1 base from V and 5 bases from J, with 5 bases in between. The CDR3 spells CASSQGETEAFF. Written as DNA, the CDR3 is TGCGCCAGCAGCCAAGGGGAGACTGAAGCTTTCTTT.